Following are 23 T cell receptor beta chains from one sample sequenced in a study. MiXCR was run by TCRdb on the 5' RACE reads, yielding one entry per CDR3 protein. The sample holds tens of thousands of distinct CDR3 sequences, over 25% seen once. The sequencing input was memory CD4+ T cells sorted from a lymph node. Described subset: memory CD4+ T cells, CD4+CD45RO+CD25-. These receptors all stem from a female donor with breast cancer.

V gene TRBV20-1 combines with J gene TRBJ1-2; weak D call: TRBD1 (6 bases). Germline CDR1 reads DFQATT; CDR2 reads SNEGSKA (reference sequence). The CDR3 runs 15 residues. Trimming cost V 1 base and J 0 bases, with 12 bases left between them. CDR3 loop: CSARVRGITNYGYTF. The CDR3 DNA reads as TGCAGTGCTAGAGTGAGGGGGATTACTAACTATGGCTACACCTTC.

The V gene is TRBV9, the J gene TRBJ2-6, with 8 bases fitting TRBD1. CDR1 is SGDLS and CDR2 is YYNGEE in the germline V gene. The V segment lost 3 bases and the J segment 0 bases; nucleotides outside the gene matches: 8. This CDR3 contains 18 residues. The CDR3 DNA follows: TGTGCCAGCAGCGGGACAGGGTCCCATTACTCTGGGGCCAACGTCCTGACTTTC. This gives the protein CASSGTGSHYSGANVLTF.

This clonotype was counted between two and nine times. The chain uses TRBV20-1 and TRBJ2-7; 9 positions agree with TRBD2. This CDR3 has 13 amino acids. Germline CDR1 and CDR2: DFQATT and SNEGSKA (reference sequence). With 7 bases clipped from V and 2 bases from J, the junction kept 6 bases outside the gene matches. The CDR3 coding sequence is TGCAGTGGTCTACTAGCGGGCCCCTACGAGCAGTACTTC. Protein: CSGLLAGPYEQYF.

This clonotype was observed a few times. This chain joins TRBV9 and TRBJ2-2; 11 positions agree with TRBD1. Germline trimming cut 4 bases from V and 6 bases from J; bases unmatched to any gene: 8. CDR1 is SGDLS, CDR2 YYNGEE, per germline. There are 16 residues in the CDR3. The CDR3 protein is CASSPRTGGAPGELFF. The CDR3 DNA reads as TGTGCCAGCAGCCCCAGGACAGGGGGCGCTCCCGGGGAGCTGTTTTTT.

This clonotype was counted between two and nine times. The chain has TRBV5-1 and TRBJ1-5; D remains unclear. The CDR3 loop spans 14 amino acids. The germline V gene encodes CDR1 SGHRS and CDR2 YFSETQ. Trimming removed 4 bases at V and 0 bases at J, with 8 bases between. CDR3 in amino acids: CASSLDDSNQPQHF. The DNA of the CDR3 is TGCGCCAGCAGCCTCGATGATAGCAATCAGCCCCAGCATTTT. The variable domain in full, with the rest retrieved from reference TRBV5-1 and TRBJ1-5, is KAGVTQTPRYLIKTRGQQVTLSCSPISGHRSVSWYQQTPGQGLQFLFEYFSETQRNKGNFPGRFSGRQFSNSRSEMNVSTLELGDSALYLCASSLDDSNQPQHFGDGTRLSIL.

The chain is built from TRBV27 and TRBJ2-5; D assignment may be TRBD1 or TRBD2 (5 bases each). V was pared by 3 bases and J by 1 base, with 6 bases between. This CDR3 has 13 amino acids. CDR1 and CDR2 from the germline V gene are MNHEY and SMNVEV (reference sequence). CDR3 region: CASSLGTQETQYF. The CDR3 DNA reads TGTGCCAGCAGTTTGGGGACCCAAGAGACCCAGTACTTC.

This clonotype has only a few counts. The chain has TRBV4-1 and TRBJ2-3; D may correspond to TRBD1 or TRBD2 (5 bases each). The V gene's germline CDR1 is MGHRA and CDR2 YSYEKL. Trimming took 4 bases from V and 2 from J, leaving 16 bases between them. The CDR3 extends over 16 amino acids. CDR3 coding DNA: TGCGCCAGCAGCCGGGGCCCGGGACCCAACACAGATACGCAGTATTTT. Translating it yields CASSRGPGPNTDTQYF.

This clonotype was seen a few times. V is TRBV15 and J is TRBJ2-1, with 10 bases matching TRBD1. Trimming took 4 bases from V and 5 from J; bases not matched to a gene: 11. This CDR3 spans 17 amino acids. The germline V gene encodes CDR1 LNHNV and CDR2 YYDKDF (reference sequence). The DNA of the CDR3 is TGTGCCACCAGCAAAACCCCCGGGACAGGGGCTCACAATGAGCAGTTCTTC. The encoded protein is CATSKTPGTGAHNEQFF.

This clonotype came up many times. The chain joins TRBV4-1 to TRBJ2-5; TRBD1 agrees at 7 bases. V shed 1 base and J 7 bases; nucleotides not matched to a gene: 12. This CDR3 comprises 16 residues. Per the germline V gene, CDR1 is MGHRA and CDR2 is YSYEKL. Here the CDR3 DNA reads TGCGCCAGCAGCCAAGTGGGGGACAGTCAGGGCCGGACCCAGTACTTC. Residues: CASSQVGDSQGRTQYF.

This clonotype was seen a handful of times. CDR3 loop: CASRWTGTGYQGSYNEQFF. The DNA of the CDR3 is TGTGCCAGCAGGTGGACCGGGACAGGGTATCAGGGATCCTACAATGAGCAGTTCTTC. The gene calls are TRBV12-3 or TRBV12-4 and TRBJ2-1, with TRBD1 matching 9 bases. Trimming took 6 bases from V and 1 from J; bases not matched to a gene: 16. This CDR3 region has 19 residues.

V gene TRBV3-1 combines with J gene TRBJ2-3, with TRBD1 identical over 10 bases. This CDR3 region has 17 residues. CDR1 and CDR2 from the germline V gene are LGHDT and YNNKEL (reference sequence). V shed 4 bases, J shed 1 base, and the junction held 8 bases outside the gene matches. CDR3 bases: TGTGCCAGCAGCCCCGGGACAGGGGCCGACGGCACAGATACGCAGTATTTT. It yields the protein CASSPGTGADGTDTQYF.

This clonotype was counted only a few times. The chain has TRBV29-1 and TRBJ2-3, with 12 nucleotides matching TRBD2. Germline V gives CDR1 SQVTM, CDR2 ANQGSEA. V shed 7 bases, J shed 3 bases, and the junction held 11 bases outside the gene matches. The CDR3 is made up of 16 amino acids. CDR3 nucleotides: TGCAGCGGCTGGCACGGACTAGCGGGACCGACAGATACGCAGTATTTT. Amino acid sequence: CSGWHGLAGPTDTQYF.

In its sample, this clonotype was seen a few times. The CDR3 loop is CASSQDLDQSPEQYF. As DNA, the CDR3 is TGTGCCAGCAGCCAGGATCTAGATCAATCCCCCGAGCAGTACTTC. The rearrangement links TRBV3-1 to TRBJ2-7; no reliable D call. The CDR3 consists of 15 residues. V was shortened by 3 bases and J by 6 bases, with 18 bases between the two germline ends. Germline V CDR1 and CDR2: LGHDT, YNNKEL (reference sequence).

J is TRBJ2-1 and V is TRBV20-1, with 7 positions matching TRBD2. J lost 3 bases, V lost 1 base, and 15 bases had no gene match. Germline CDR1 DFQATT, CDR2 SNEGSKA (reference sequence). This CDR3 is built from 18 residues. The CDR3 nucleotides are TGCAGTGCTAGAGGATGGTTAATCGGCGGGAGCGTCTACAATGAGCAGTTCTTC. Its translation is CSARGWLIGGSVYNEQFF.

J is TRBJ1-5 and V is TRBV12-3 or TRBV12-4; weak D call: TRBD1 (5 bases). CDR3 length: 14 residues. V gave up 6 bases and J gave up 0 bases, with 9 bases separating them. The CDR3 bases are TGTGCCAGCAGCCAGGACAATAGCAATCAGCCCCAGCATTTT. Its translation is CASSQDNSNQPQHF.

This clonotype was detected a few times. The chain couples TRBV7-3 to TRBJ2-7; D remains unclear. This CDR3 is 12 amino acids long. Trimming removed 4 bases at V and 6 bases at J, with 10 bases between. Germline CDR1 and CDR2: SGHTA and FQGTGA. In DNA, the CDR3 is TGTGCCAGCAGCTCGCCGGGCGGCGAGCAGTACTTC. Amino acid sequence: CASSSPGGEQYF.

The chain links TRBV10-3 to TRBJ1-6; D unclear. Looked up from germline, CDR1 is ENHRY and CDR2 is SYGVKD. Trimming stripped 2 bases from V and 5 bases from J, with 4 bases between. This CDR3 is built from 13 residues. The CDR3: CAISEGDNSPLHF. The CDR3 DNA reads TGTGCCATCAGTGAGGGCGATAATTCACCCCTCCACTTT.

The chain recombines TRBV5-1 with TRBJ2-6; D tentatively reads TRBD1 or TRBD2 (5 bases each). CDR3 size: 17 residues. Germline V gene sequence: CDR1 SGHRS, CDR2 YFSETQ. The V end lost 7 bases, the J end lost 0 bases, and 17 bases lay between the germline ends. The CDR3 reads CASSWGQGASGANVLTF. The CDR3 coding sequence is TGCGCCAGCTCCTGGGGCCAGGGAGCCTCTGGGGCCAACGTCCTGACTTTC.

This clonotype was observed at least ten times. The J gene is TRBJ2-5, the V gene TRBV5-4; D is uncertain. The V gene's germline CDR1 is SGHNT and CDR2 YYREEE (reference sequence). The V gene lost 4 bases and the J gene lost 7 bases, with 11 bases spanning the gap. The CDR3 covers 12 residues. CDR3 DNA: TGTGCCAGCAGCCTAAGCTTCGGGACCCAGTACTTC. It translates to CASSLSFGTQYF.

The V call is TRBV12-3 or TRBV12-4, the J call TRBJ2-5; D is possibly TRBD2 (5 bases). The CDR3 totals 12 residues. Trimming left V 6 bases short and J 4 bases short, with 9 bases between. The CDR3 here is CASSRRRETQYF. Here the CDR3 DNA reads TGTGCCAGCAGCAGGAGGCGAGAGACCCAGTACTTC.

A few counts support this clonotype. V usage is TRBV5-1 and J usage is TRBJ2-1; 8 bases match TRBD2. The trim removed 4 bases at V and 8 bases at J, leaving 14 bases unmatched. The CDR3 runs to 16 residues. Germline V gene data show CDR1 as SGHRS and CDR2 as YFSETQ. The CDR3 DNA reads as TGCGCCAGCAGCCTATTCAGTCGGGGGGGCTTAGATGAGCAGTTCTTC. Its protein is CASSLFSRGGLDEQFF.

The J gene is TRBJ2-3, the V gene TRBV7-9, with D perhaps matching TRBD1 (5 bases). Deletions cut 5 bases from V and 4 bases from J, with 10 bases between. The CDR3 is 13 amino acids. Germline CDR1 reads SEHNR; CDR2 reads FQNEAQ (reference sequence). The CDR3 region has the DNA TGTGCCAGCAGCCTTATAGGGGCAGATACGCAGTATTTT. Its translation is CASSLIGADTQYF.

V and J are TRBV11-2 and TRBJ1-1, with D possibly TRBD1 on 5 matching bases. This CDR3 comprises 14 residues. The V gene lost 3 bases and the J gene lost 0 bases, with 8 bases spanning the gap. Germline loops: CDR1 SGHAT, CDR2 FQNNGV. CDR3 nucleotides: TGTGCCAGCAGCTTGTGGGGGGTGAACACTGAAGCTTTCTTT. It yields the protein CASSLWGVNTEAFF.